This T cell receptor beta chain is from a study of cytomegalovirus exposure and HLA in healthy donors. Germline values: CDR1 LNHDA, CDR2 SQIVND (reference sequence). This CDR3 comprises 15 residues. V was clipped by 4 bases and J by 6 bases, with 15 bases between them. Repertoires were generated with immunoSEQ multiplex PCR, while TCRdb's copy carries only in-frame clones and drops some. Of 120,000 or so clones in the sample, approximately 90% were seen once. Source material: PBMCs. The sequence was collected from a young man in good health and CMV-seropositive. The chain employs TRBV19 and TRBJ2-2, with D perhaps matching TRBD1 (5 bases). This CDR3 reads CASSKWQGAAGELFF. For the CDR3, the DNA is TGTGCCAGTAGTAAGTGGCAGGGTGCGGCCGGGGAGCTGTTTTTT.